Shown below are 28 T cell receptor beta chains from a single sample sequenced in a study of blood T cell repertoires in COVID-19. Profiled with immunoSEQ multiplex PCR; TCRdb holds only in-frame clones, not every one. This table has 250,000 or so clones, approximately 86% appearing once. The sequenced material came from peripheral blood. The receptors were gathered from an older woman with active or convalescent COVID-19.

The chain links TRBV25-1 to TRBJ2-3; 8 positions match TRBD2. V lost 3 bases, J lost 4 bases, and 9 bases stayed unmatched. Germline V CDR1 and CDR2: MGHDK, SYGVNS. The CDR3 is made up of 16 amino acids. The CDR3 sequence is CASSEIRGGSSDTQYF. In DNA, the CDR3 is TGTGCCAGCAGTGAGATCCGGGGGGGCTCCTCAGATACGCAGTATTTT.

This rearrangement joins TRBV6-6 to TRBJ2-7; D gene ambiguous. Trimming shortened V by 8 bases and J by 4 bases, and 9 bases separated the two germline ends. The CDR3 runs 11 residues. Germline V CDR1 and CDR2: MNHNY, SVGAGI (reference sequence). CDR3 in DNA: TGTGCCAGCTTTCAGGATTACGAGCAGTACTTC. Translating it yields CASFQDYEQYF.

The chain links TRBV5-1 to TRBJ2-6; D gene ambiguous. The V end was cut by 2 bases, the J end by 2 bases, with 8 bases between. CDR3 length equals 15 residues. CDR1 and CDR2 (germline): SGHRS, YFSETQ. The CDR3 coding sequence is TGCGCCAGCAGCTTAGCCCCCCCTGGGGCCAACGTCCTGACTTTC. Its protein product is CASSLAPPGANVLTF.

V gene TRBV6-5 combines with J gene TRBJ1-5; possible D gene TRBD1, 6 bases. Germline loops: CDR1 MNHEY, CDR2 SVGAGI. The V gene lost 8 bases and the J gene lost 3 bases, with 14 bases spanning the gap. CDR3 length: 14 residues. DNA for the CDR3: TGTGCCAGCTCGAGGGGGGGCATCAATCAGCCCCAGCATTTT. Its protein is CASSRGGINQPQHF.

This sequence joins TRBV7-2 and TRBJ1-5; TRBD1 might be the D (5 bases). Looked up from germline, CDR1 is SGHTA and CDR2 is FQGNSA. Trimming removed 0 bases at V and 6 bases at J, with 9 bases between. The CDR3 has 14 amino acids. CDR3 sequence (DNA): TGTGCCAGCAGCTTAGCCAGGGTACTTCAGCCCCAGCATTTT. This sequence encodes CASSLARVLQPQHF.

The rearrangement joins TRBV4-1 to TRBJ1-2; no firm D call. Germline CDR1 is MGHRA and CDR2 is YSYEKL. The V gene lost 0 bases and the J gene lost 10 bases, with 6 bases spanning the gap. This CDR3 region has 11 residues. In DNA form, the CDR3 reads TGCGCCAGCAGCCAAGACCGGGTCTACACCTTC. Protein product: CASSQDRVYTF.

V is TRBV6-1 and J is TRBJ1-2; D call uncertain. This CDR3 spans 17 amino acids. Germline CDR1 and CDR2: MNHNS and SASEGT. V was clipped by 3 bases and J by 3 bases, with 20 bases between them. CDR3 nucleotide sequence: TGTGCCAGCAGTGACGTTCCCCTGGCCGCAGGTGACTATGGCTACACCTTC. This gives the protein CASSDVPLAAGDYGYTF.

The V and J genes are TRBV5-1 and TRBJ2-2; 7 nucleotides align to TRBD1. The J segment lost 0 bases and the V segment lost 5 bases, leaving 4 bases of the junction unmatched. Germline V gives CDR1 SGHRS, CDR2 YFSETQ. CDR3 size: 15 residues. CDR3 DNA: TGCGCCAGCAGAAGGACAGGAGCGAACACCGGGGAGCTGTTTTTT. Translation gives CASRRTGANTGELFF.

The chain is built from TRBV10-1 and TRBJ2-2, with 10 nucleotides matching TRBD1. Trimming at V came to 9 bases and at J to 5 bases, leaving 3 bases not matched to a gene. The germline gives CDR1 WNHNN, CDR2 SYGVQD (reference sequence). This CDR3 contains 13 residues. CDR3 DNA sequence: TGCGCCAGTGGGACAGGGGTAACCGGGGAGCTGTTTTTT. Protein product: CASGTGVTGELFF.

This chain links TRBV5-6 with TRBJ2-7; 9 nucleotides match TRBD1. CDR1 and CDR2 from the germline V gene are SGHDT and YYEEEE. With 3 bases clipped from V and 5 bases from J, the junction kept 3 bases outside the gene matches. CDR3 length: 13 amino acids. The CDR3 sequence: CASSWTGDHEQYF. In DNA, the CDR3 is TGTGCCAGCAGCTGGACAGGGGATCACGAGCAGTACTTC.

V gene TRBV5-1 combines with J gene TRBJ2-3; 8 bases fit TRBD1. Germline V CDR1 and CDR2: SGHRS, YFSETQ. The V gene end was trimmed by 0 bases and the J gene end by 0 bases; junction bases not matched to a gene: 6. This CDR3 is 17 amino acids long. Written as DNA, the CDR3 is TGCGCCAGCAGCTTGGAGGGCAGGGGGCTTAGCACAGATACGCAGTATTTT. Protein product: CASSLEGRGLSTDTQYF. Filled out from reference TRBV5-1 and TRBJ2-3, the complete variable domain reads KAGVTQTPRYLIKTRGQQVTLSCSPISGHRSVSWYQQTPGQGLQFLFEYFSETQRNKGNFPGRFSGRQFSNSRSEMNVSTLELGDSALYLCASSLEGRGLSTDTQYFGPGTRLTVL.

The chain recombines TRBV20-1 with TRBJ1-5; the D is unclear. This CDR3 comprises 11 residues. Germline CDR1 is DFQATT and CDR2 is SNEGSKA (reference sequence). V was clipped by 6 bases and J by 6 bases, with 9 bases between them. The CDR3 loop reads CSARSGQPQHF. CDR3 DNA: TGCAGTGCCCGTTCAGGTCAGCCCCAGCATTTT.

The rearrangement joins TRBV5-6 to TRBJ2-7, with TRBD1 matching 8 bases. V shed 1 base, J shed 3 bases, and the junction held 6 bases outside the gene matches. Germline V gene sequence: CDR1 SGHDT, CDR2 YYEEEE. The CDR3 is 15 residues long. DNA for the CDR3: TGTGCCAGCAGCTTGTGGGACAGGCGTAGCTACGAGCAGTACTTC. It translates to CASSLWDRRSYEQYF.

The V call is TRBV7-9, the J call TRBJ1-4; D perhaps matches TRBD1 (5 bases). This CDR3 is 12 amino acids long. Germline V gene sequence: CDR1 SEHNR, CDR2 FQNEAQ (reference sequence). Trimming removed 8 bases from V and 6 bases from J, with 10 bases in between. DNA of the CDR3: TGTGCCAGCGGATGGGACTATGAAAAACTGTTTTTT. This codes for CASGWDYEKLFF.

The chain recombines TRBV16 with TRBJ1-4; perhaps TRBD1 as D (6 bases). Trimming cost V 2 bases and J 5 bases, with 12 bases left between them. Per germline, CDR1 KGHSY and CDR2 FQNENV. The CDR3 sequence is 15 residues long. CDR3 sequence: CASSQTPGVNEKLFF. Written as DNA, the CDR3 is TGTGCCAGCAGCCAAACGCCAGGGGTCAATGAAAAACTGTTTTTT.

Turning to this clone: At one boundary the junction diverges from the germline segment, which might be a read error. The V gene is TRBV12-3 or TRBV12-4, the J gene TRBJ1-1; 7 nucleotides align to TRBD1. The CDR3 runs to 11 residues. CDR3 nucleotides: TGTGCCAGCACTTTACAGGGGGAAGCTTTCTTT. This encodes CASTLQGEAFF.

The CDR3 sequence: CASSLVVRNGRNTIYF. The CDR3 coding sequence is TGTGCCAGCAGCTTAGTCGTCAGGAACGGGAGAAACACCATATATTTT. V usage is TRBV7-8 and J usage is TRBJ1-3; D is unresolved. Germline V lookup: CDR1 SGHVS, CDR2 FQNEAQ. V lost 1 base, J lost 5 bases, and 15 bases lay in between. The CDR3 length is 16 residues. The complete variable domain, with remaining parts taken from reference TRBV7-8 and TRBJ1-3, reads GAGVSQSPRYKVAKRGQDVALRCDPISGHVSLFWYQQALGQGPEFLTYFQNEAQLDKSGLPSDRFFAERPEGSVSTLKIQRTQQEDSAVYLCASSLVVRNGRNTIYFGEGSWLTVV.

The rearrangement joins TRBV6-6 to TRBJ1-1; D gene unclear. The CDR3 is 13 residues long. Trimming cost V 5 bases and J 5 bases, with 12 bases left between them. The V gene's germline CDR1 is MNHNY and CDR2 SVGAGI (reference sequence). The DNA for the CDR3 is TGTGCCAGCAGTAGTCCCCAAGAGACTGAAGCTTTCTTT. It encodes CASSSPQETEAFF.

The rearrangement links TRBV10-3 to TRBJ1-6; 7 bases fit TRBD1. CDR1 is ENHRY and CDR2 is SYGVKD in the germline V gene. CDR3 size: 15 residues. Trimming removed 5 bases from V and 10 bases from J; junction bases left unmatched: 11. The CDR3 nucleotides read TGTGCCATCAGTACCACAGGGGACGCTATATCACCCCTCCACTTT. Protein product: CAISTTGDAISPLHF.

This chain links TRBV7-2 with TRBJ1-1; D ambiguous. This CDR3 is 15 amino acids long. With 6 bases removed from V and 5 bases from J, the gap between germline ends came to 19 bases. From germline, CDR1 is SGHTA and CDR2 FQGNSA. The CDR3 region is CASRSVGRAGTEAFF. The DNA of the CDR3 is TGTGCCAGCAGATCCGTTGGGAGGGCGGGGACTGAAGCTTTCTTT.

This chain's CDR3 is CASQGYGNTIYF. The DNA for the CDR3 is TGTGCCAGTCAGGGATATGGAAACACCATATATTTT. The rearrangement uses TRBV19 and TRBJ1-3, with D possibly matching TRBD1 (5 bases). V was pared by 8 bases and J by 3 bases, with 8 bases between. This CDR3 is built from 12 residues. Germline loops: CDR1 LNHDA, CDR2 SQIVND (reference sequence).

This chain connects TRBV5-6 to TRBJ2-7, with D possibly being TRBD2 (5 bases). The germline V gene has CDR1 SGHDT and CDR2 YYEEEE. The V gene lost 6 bases and the J gene lost 2 bases, with 12 bases spanning the gap. This CDR3 comprises 13 residues. CDR3 nucleotide sequence: TGTGCCAGCAAGGAGGCTCCCACCTACGAGCAGTACTTC. It is translated as CASKEAPTYEQYF.

The genes are TRBV5-1 and TRBJ1-2; D remains ambiguous. Looked up from germline, CDR1 is SGHRS and CDR2 is YFSETQ. The ends were cut back, 0 bases at V and 6 bases at J, with 9 bases in the middle. CDR3 length equals 13 residues. As DNA, the CDR3 is TGCGCCAGCAGCTTGGTCGCGGGGAATGGCTACACCTTC. This codes for CASSLVAGNGYTF.

The DNA for the CDR3 is TGTGCCAGCAGCCAAGTAGCGGGGTCCGCTAACTATGGCTACACCTTC. The encoded protein is CASSQVAGSANYGYTF. The rearrangement joins TRBV3-1 (or the pseudogene TRBV3-2) to TRBJ1-2; D uncertain. Germline V gives CDR1 LGHDT, CDR2 YNNKEL (reference sequence). Between the trimmed V and J ends, which lost 1 base and 0 bases, there was a span of 12 bases. CDR3 length equals 16 residues.

The J gene is TRBJ2-5, the V gene TRBV11-3; TRBD2 matches at 8 bases. CDR1 is SGHNT and CDR2 is YENEEA in the germline V gene. This CDR3 contains 14 residues. V trimming: 5 bases; J trimming: 4 bases; junction bases outside the gene matches: 6. In nucleotides, the CDR3 is TGTGCCAGCAGCAAGCGGGGGCCTGGAGAGACCCAGTACTTC. This gives the protein CASSKRGPGETQYF.

V usage is TRBV4-3 and J usage is TRBJ1-2, with TRBD1 matching 8 bases. V lost 4 bases to trimming and J lost 0 bases; unmatched junction nucleotides: 4. From germline, CDR1 is LGHNA and CDR2 YSLEER. The CDR3 consists of 15 residues. The DNA of the CDR3 is TGCGCCAGCAGCCCGACAGGGGACGCTAACTATGGCTACACCTTC. This codes for CASSPTGDANYGYTF.

The V and J genes are TRBV7-2 and TRBJ1-2; 8 bases agree with TRBD1. Unmatched junction bases numbered 7, after V lost 5 bases and J lost 8 bases. The length of the CDR3 is 13 residues. Germline lookup yields CDR1 SGHTA and CDR2 FQGNSA. The CDR3 here is CASSIQGAFGYTF. The CDR3 DNA reads TGTGCCAGCAGCATCCAGGGGGCCTTCGGCTACACCTTC. Full variable domain (rest looked up from reference TRBV7-2 and TRBJ1-2): GAGVSQSPSNKVTEKGKDVELRCDPISGHTALYWYRQSLGQGLEFLIYFQGNSAPDKSGLPSDRFSAERTGGSVSTLTIQRTQQEDSAVYLCASSIQGAFGYTFGSGTRLTVV.

V usage is TRBV18 and J usage is TRBJ2-2; D is undetermined. The germline V gene has CDR1 KGHSH and CDR2 LQKENI. This CDR3 has 15 residues. V was clipped by 3 bases and J by 2 bases, with 10 bases between them. The CDR3 DNA follows: TGTGCCAGCTCACCTTGGCAGGCCAACACCGGGGAGCTGTTTTTT. This codes for CASSPWQANTGELFF.